Shown below are 22 T cell receptor beta chains from a single sample sequenced in a study of CD8+CD57+ T cells in acquired aplastic anemia. According to the study, genomic DNA was the template for TCR beta VDJ and CDR3 profiling. A single record per CDR3 protein comes from TCRdb applying MiXCR to the reads. The sample shows around 170,000 distinct CDR3 sequences, about 60% of them seen only once. The sample consisted of sorted CD4+, CD8+, or CD8+CD57+ T cells (not recorded which) from PBMCs. The source is a human donor in good health.

This chain joins TRBV5-6 and TRBJ2-7, with 8 bases identical to TRBD1. This CDR3 spans 15 amino acids. Trimming took 1 base from V and 2 from J; bases not matched to a gene: 5. CDR1 is SGHDT and CDR2 is YYEEEE in the germline V gene. CDR3 DNA sequence: TGTGCCAGCAGCTTGTGGCACAGGGGGACCTACGAGCAGTACTTC. Translation: CASSLWHRGTYEQYF.

CDR3 sequence: CASSPGTSGKFGGELFF. CDR3 in DNA: TGTGCCAGCAGCCCCGGGACTAGCGGGAAGTTTGGCGGGGAGCTGTTTTTT. J is TRBJ2-2 and V is TRBV7-2; TRBD2 matches 13 bases. The V gene's germline CDR1 is SGHTA and CDR2 FQGNSA. The CDR3 contains 17 residues. The V segment lost 5 bases and the J segment 7 bases; nucleotides outside the gene matches: 10.

The chain links TRBV19 to TRBJ2-5; 11 bases map to TRBD2. Per germline, CDR1 LNHDA and CDR2 SQIVND (reference sequence). The CDR3 is 18 amino acids. Germline trimming cut 4 bases from V and 5 bases from J; bases unmatched to any gene: 15. CDR3 sequence: CASSTLSTSGRGPETQYF. DNA for the CDR3: TGTGCCAGTAGTACATTAAGCACTAGCGGGAGAGGTCCGGAGACCCAGTACTTC.

This clonotype was picked up many times. The chain uses TRBV25-1 and TRBJ2-1; TRBD1 is a possible D gene (6 bases). The CDR3 has 11 amino acids. Germline CDR1 and CDR2: MGHDK and SYGVNS. V was shortened by 8 bases and J by 7 bases, with 9 bases between the two germline ends. CDR3 region: CASLQGNEQFF. CDR3 sequence (DNA): TGTGCCAGCCTTCAGGGGAATGAGCAGTTCTTC.

The rearrangement links TRBV15 to TRBJ1-1; 12 nucleotides agree with TRBD1. CDR3 length: 16 amino acids. The trim removed 1 base at V and 4 bases at J, leaving 4 bases unmatched. Per the germline V gene, CDR1 is LNHNV and CDR2 is YYDKDF (reference sequence). For the CDR3, the DNA is TGTGCCACCAGCAGAGGGCCGGGACAGGGGGCCACTGAAGCTTTCTTT. Translated, it gives CATSRGPGQGATEAFF.

The sample holds one count of this clonotype. This chain joins TRBV12-3 or TRBV12-4 and TRBJ2-7, with 12 bases aligning to TRBD2. The CDR3 length is 14 residues. V was clipped by 6 bases and J by 7 bases; unmatched bases: 7. DNA for the CDR3: TGTGCCAGCAGACGAGGACTAGCGGGGAGGGAGCAGTACTTC. This translates into CASRRGLAGREQYF.

The chain employs TRBV14 and TRBJ1-1, with TRBD1 identical over 7 bases. The CDR3 sequence is 12 residues long. From germline, CDR1 is SGHDN and CDR2 FVKESK. Trimming took 4 bases from V and 11 from J; bases not matched to a gene: 7. Here the CDR3 reads CASSRITGEAFF. CDR3 DNA sequence: TGTGCCAGCAGCCGGATTACAGGGGAGGCTTTCTTT.

V gene TRBV20-1 combines with J gene TRBJ1-4; possible D gene TRBD1, 6 bases. The germline V gene has CDR1 DFQATT and CDR2 SNEGSKA (reference sequence). CDR3 length equals 13 residues. Trimming took off 3 bases at V and 7 bases at J, with 12 bases between the two ends. CDR3 amino acids: CSARTDSTEKLFF. The CDR3 bases are TGCAGTGCTAGGACGGACAGTACTGAAAAACTGTTTTTT.

This clonotype was detected ten times or more. J is TRBJ2-1 and V is TRBV19; D not resolved. CDR1 LNHDA and CDR2 SQIVND come from the germline V gene (reference sequence). The CDR3 has 13 amino acids. V was shortened by 2 bases and J by 9 bases, with 11 bases between the two germline ends. The CDR3 spells CASSITRNGEQFF. As DNA, the CDR3 is TGTGCCAGTAGTATAACCCGAAACGGTGAGCAGTTCTTC.

The table lists this clonotype with a count of one. The chain combines TRBV7-9 with TRBJ1-3; D remains ambiguous. This CDR3 comprises 12 residues. Trimming removed 7 bases at V and 9 bases at J, with 13 bases between. Germline V gene data show CDR1 as SEHNR and CDR2 as FQNEAQ (reference sequence). CDR3 coding DNA: TGTGCCAGCACCCAGAGGGAGGCCACCATATATTTT. This encodes CASTQREATIYF.

This chain links TRBV29-1 with TRBJ2-7, with 8 bases matching TRBD1. Germline assignment: CDR1 SQVTM and CDR2 ANQGSEA. The CDR3 covers 13 residues. V lost 3 bases and J lost 6; bases outside the gene matches: 7. The CDR3 region has the DNA TGCAGCGTTGACGGGCAGGGGGCGAGCGAGCAGTACTTC. It codes for CSVDGQGASEQYF.

The chain employs TRBV20-1 and TRBJ1-6; D perhaps matches TRBD1 (6 bases). CDR1 is DFQATT, CDR2 SNEGSKA, per germline (reference sequence). V was pared by 0 bases and J by 0 bases, with 9 bases between. This CDR3 region has 16 residues. This CDR3 reads CSARDRQDSYNSPLHF. In DNA, the CDR3 is TGCAGTGCTAGAGACCGACAGGACTCCTATAATTCACCCCTCCACTTT.

The V and J genes are TRBV19 and TRBJ2-3, with 10 bases identical to TRBD2. This CDR3 has 16 amino acids. J gave up 11 bases and V 4 bases, and 15 bases lay outside the gene matches. Germline-derived CDR1 and CDR2 are LNHDA and SQIVND (reference sequence). The CDR3 here is CASSNLLAGVVNEQYF. CDR3 coding DNA: TGTGCCAGTAGTAACCTCCTAGCGGGAGTTGTTAATGAGCAGTATTTT.

The CDR3 DNA follows: TGTGCCAGCAGCCAGCGGGGTGAGCAGTTCTTC. Translation: CASSQRGEQFF. The rearrangement joins TRBV14 to TRBJ2-1, with D perhaps matching TRBD2 (6 bases). The germline V gene encodes CDR1 SGHDN and CDR2 FVKESK. V dropped 3 bases and J dropped 9 bases, with 6 bases sitting between them. The CDR3 sequence is 11 residues long.

J is TRBJ2-3 and V is TRBV2; no clear D gene. From germline, CDR1 is SNHLY and CDR2 FYNNEI. The V end lost 5 bases, the J end lost 3 bases, and 18 bases lay between the germline ends. This CDR3 has 16 amino acids. CDR3 in amino acids: CASSYGQRRTTDTQYF. The CDR3 DNA reads as TGTGCCAGCAGTTACGGGCAGAGACGGACGACAGATACGCAGTATTTT. The full variable domain, in which reference TRBV2 and TRBJ2-3 provide the parts outside the CDR3, is EPEVTQTPSHQVTQMGQEVILRCVPISNHLYFYWYRQILGQKVEFLVSFYNNEISEKSEIFDDQFSVERPDGSNFTLKIRSTKLEDSAMYFCASSYGQRRTTDTQYFGPGTRLTVL.

The chain uses TRBV20-1 and TRBJ1-3; a possible D gene is TRBD1 (5 bases). Germline assignment: CDR1 DFQATT and CDR2 SNEGSKA (reference sequence). The V gene lost 3 bases and the J gene lost 0 bases, with 27 bases spanning the gap. This CDR3 spans 20 amino acids. CDR3 region: CSASSLIRDSDIFSGNTIYF. CDR3 in DNA: TGCAGTGCTAGCAGCCTCATCCGAGACAGCGATATCTTCTCTGGAAACACCATATATTTT.

The chain employs TRBV2 and TRBJ1-4; 8 bases agree with TRBD1. The V segment lost 6 bases and the J segment 6 bases; nucleotides outside the gene matches: 9. There are 15 residues in the CDR3. Germline V gene data show CDR1 as SNHLY and CDR2 as FYNNEI. CDR3 sequence reads: CASSPGGTGHEKLFF. CDR3 coding DNA: TGTGCCAGCAGCCCCGGGGGGACAGGTCATGAAAAACTGTTTTTT.

The sample holds a few counts of this clonotype. The genes are TRBV20-1 and TRBJ1-6; TRBD1 is a possible D gene (5 bases). The ends were cut back, 5 bases at V and 7 bases at J, with 12 bases in the middle. This CDR3 has 13 amino acids. CDR1 and CDR2 from the germline V gene are DFQATT and SNEGSKA (reference sequence). The CDR3 region has the DNA TGCAGTGCTGGGGGACTCCGAAATTCACCCCTCCACTTT. Translated, it gives CSAGGLRNSPLHF.

V is TRBV5-4 and J is TRBJ1-1; 7 bases are a match to TRBD1. This CDR3 comprises 14 residues. Trimming took 5 bases from V and 1 from J; bases not matched to a gene: 5. Germline CDR1 and CDR2: SGHNT and YYREEE (reference sequence). The CDR3 DNA sequence: TGTGCCAGCAGATCCCGGACAGGGAACACTGAAGCTTTCTTT. It yields the protein CASRSRTGNTEAFF.

The chain uses TRBV6-5 and TRBJ1-3, with 9 positions matching TRBD1. This CDR3 has 17 amino acids. Germline CDR1 reads MNHEY; CDR2 reads SVGAGI. Losses at the gene ends were 2 bases for V and 0 bases for J; bases not matched to a gene: 5. This CDR3 is CASSYGNRGHSGNTIYF. The CDR3, as DNA: TGTGCCAGCAGTTACGGAAACAGGGGGCACTCTGGAAACACCATATATTTT.

The V and J genes are TRBV2 and TRBJ2-7; D ambiguous. Germline V gene data show CDR1 as SNHLY and CDR2 as FYNNEI. This CDR3 region has 16 residues. Trimming stripped 5 bases from V and 0 bases from J, with 17 bases between. The CDR3 DNA reads as TGTGCCAGCAGTCCCAATATTGCGAGCCGCTCCTACGAGCAGTACTTC. Translation gives CASSPNIASRSYEQYF.

The V and J genes are TRBV11-1 and TRBJ2-5, with 7 bases lining up with TRBD2. Germline CDR1 is SGHAT and CDR2 is FQDESV (reference sequence). J gave up 7 bases and V 2 bases, and 4 bases lay outside the gene matches. The CDR3 is 13 residues long. The CDR3 reads CASSLKGGGTQYF. DNA of the CDR3: TGTGCCAGCAGCTTAAAGGGCGGGGGGACCCAGTACTTC.